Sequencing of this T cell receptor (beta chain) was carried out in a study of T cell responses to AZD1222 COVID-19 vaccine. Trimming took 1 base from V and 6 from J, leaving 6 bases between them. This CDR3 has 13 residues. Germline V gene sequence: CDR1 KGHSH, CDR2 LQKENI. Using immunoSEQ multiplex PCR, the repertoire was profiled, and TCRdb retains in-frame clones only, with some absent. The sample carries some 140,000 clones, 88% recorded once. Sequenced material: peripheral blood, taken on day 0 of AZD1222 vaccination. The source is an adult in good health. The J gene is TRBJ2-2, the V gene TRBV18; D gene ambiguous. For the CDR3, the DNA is TGTGCCAGCTCACCACTTCTCTCCGGGGAGCTGTTTTTT. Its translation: CASSPLLSGELFF.